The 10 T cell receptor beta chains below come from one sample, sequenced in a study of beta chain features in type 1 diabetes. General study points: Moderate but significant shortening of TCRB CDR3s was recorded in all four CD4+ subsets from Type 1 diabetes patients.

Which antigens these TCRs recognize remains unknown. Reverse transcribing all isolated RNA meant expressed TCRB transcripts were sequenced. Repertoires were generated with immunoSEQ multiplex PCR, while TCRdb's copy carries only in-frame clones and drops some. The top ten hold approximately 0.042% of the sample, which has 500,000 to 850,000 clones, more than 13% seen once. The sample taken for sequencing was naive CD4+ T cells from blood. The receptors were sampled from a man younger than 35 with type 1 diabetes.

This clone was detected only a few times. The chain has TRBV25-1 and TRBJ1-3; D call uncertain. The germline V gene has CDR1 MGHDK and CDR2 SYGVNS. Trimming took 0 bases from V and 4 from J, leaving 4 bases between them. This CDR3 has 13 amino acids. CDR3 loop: CASSEYSGNTIYF. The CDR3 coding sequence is TGTGCCAGCAGTGAATATTCCGGAAACACCATATATTTT.

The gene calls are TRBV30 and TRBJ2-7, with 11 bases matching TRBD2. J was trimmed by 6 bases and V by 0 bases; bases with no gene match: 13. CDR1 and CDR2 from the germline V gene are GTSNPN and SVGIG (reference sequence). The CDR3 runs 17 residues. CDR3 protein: CAWSVEWTSGPPGEQYF. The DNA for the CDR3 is TGTGCCTGGAGTGTAGAGTGGACTAGCGGGCCACCTGGCGAGCAGTACTTC.

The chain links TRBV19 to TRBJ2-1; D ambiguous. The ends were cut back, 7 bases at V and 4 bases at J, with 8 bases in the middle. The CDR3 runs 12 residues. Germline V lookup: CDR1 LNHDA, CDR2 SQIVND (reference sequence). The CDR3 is CASTDAYNEQFF. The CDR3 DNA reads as TGTGCCAGTACTGACGCATACAATGAGCAGTTCTTC. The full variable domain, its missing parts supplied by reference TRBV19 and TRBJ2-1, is DGGITQSPKYLFRKEGQNVTLSCEQNLNHDAMYWYRQDPGQGLRLIYYSQIVNDFQKGDIAEGYSVSREKKESFPLTVTSAQKNPTAFYLCASTDAYNEQFFGPGTRLTVL.

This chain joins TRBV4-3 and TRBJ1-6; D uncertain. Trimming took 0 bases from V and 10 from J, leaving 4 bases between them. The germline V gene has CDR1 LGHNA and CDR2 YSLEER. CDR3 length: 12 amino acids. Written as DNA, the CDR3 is TGCGCCAGCAGCCAAGACCAGTCACCCCTCCACTTT. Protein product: CASSQDQSPLHF.

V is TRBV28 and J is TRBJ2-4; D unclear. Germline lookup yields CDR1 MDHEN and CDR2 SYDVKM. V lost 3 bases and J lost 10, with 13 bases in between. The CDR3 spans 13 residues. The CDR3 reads CASSLPLPTIQYF. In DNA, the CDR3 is TGTGCCAGCAGTTTGCCTCTGCCGACGATTCAGTACTTC. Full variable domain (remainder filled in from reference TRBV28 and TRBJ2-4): DVKVTQSSRYLVKRTGEKVFLECVQDMDHENMFWYRQDPGLGLRLIYFSYDVKMKEKGDIPEGYSVSREKKERFSLILESASTNQTSMYLCASSLPLPTIQYFGAGTRLSVL.

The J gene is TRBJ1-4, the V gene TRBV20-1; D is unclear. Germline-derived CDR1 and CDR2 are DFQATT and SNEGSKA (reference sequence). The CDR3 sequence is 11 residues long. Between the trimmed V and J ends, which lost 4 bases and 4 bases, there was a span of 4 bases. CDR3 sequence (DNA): TGCAGTGCTATCAGTAATGAAAAACTGTTTTTT. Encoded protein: CSAISNEKLFF.

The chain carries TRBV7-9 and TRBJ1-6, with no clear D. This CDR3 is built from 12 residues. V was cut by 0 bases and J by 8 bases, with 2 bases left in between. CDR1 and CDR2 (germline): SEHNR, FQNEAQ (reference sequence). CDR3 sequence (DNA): TGTGCCAGCAGCTTAGCGCATTCACCCCTCCACTTT. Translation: CASSLAHSPLHF.

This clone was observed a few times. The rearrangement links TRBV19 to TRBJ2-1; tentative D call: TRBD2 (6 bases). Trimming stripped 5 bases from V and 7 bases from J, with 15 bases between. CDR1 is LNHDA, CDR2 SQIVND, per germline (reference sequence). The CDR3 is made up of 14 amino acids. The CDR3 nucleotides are TGTGCCAGTAGTTTGGGACTGGCGGGGAATGAGCAGTTCTTC. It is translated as CASSLGLAGNEQFF.

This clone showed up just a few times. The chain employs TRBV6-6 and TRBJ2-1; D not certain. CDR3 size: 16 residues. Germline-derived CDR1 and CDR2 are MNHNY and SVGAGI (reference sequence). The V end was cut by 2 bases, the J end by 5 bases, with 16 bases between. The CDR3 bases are TGTGCCAGCAGTTACCGTGGAAAGGGAACTCACAATGAGCAGTTCTTC. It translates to CASSYRGKGTHNEQFF.

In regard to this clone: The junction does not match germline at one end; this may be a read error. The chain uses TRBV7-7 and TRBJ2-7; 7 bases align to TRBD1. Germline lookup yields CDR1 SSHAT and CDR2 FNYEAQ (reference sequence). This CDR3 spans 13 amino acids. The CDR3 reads CASSPQGTYEQYF. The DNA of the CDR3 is TGTGCTAGCAGCCCACAGGGGACCTACGAGCAGTACTTC. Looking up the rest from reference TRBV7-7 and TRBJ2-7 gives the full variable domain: GAGVSQSPRYKVTKRGQDVTLRCDPISSHATLYWYQQALGQGPEFLTYFNYEAQPDKSGLPSDRFSAERPEGSISTLTIQRTEQRDSAMYRCASSPQGTYEQYFGPGTRLTVT.